These 30 T cell receptor beta chains originate from one sample sequenced in a study of shared clonotypes between healthy human individuals. This table comes from immunoSEQ multiplex PCR, and its TCRdb copy is limited to in-frame clones, with some not included. The sample records some 630,000 clones, approximately 79% being singletons. The sequencing input was memory CD4+ T cells sorted from blood. The subset: CD45RA-negative fraction. The receptors shown here come from a woman younger than 45 in good health.

The genes are TRBV18 and TRBJ2-7, with D hard to call. Deletions cut 5 bases from V and 6 bases from J, with 14 bases between. The CDR3 length is 13 residues. Germline values: CDR1 KGHSH, CDR2 LQKENI. This CDR3 reads CASSGTGHAEQYF. The DNA for the CDR3 is TGTGCCAGCTCAGGCACCGGGCACGCCGAGCAGTACTTC.

The rearrangement links TRBV6-6 to TRBJ2-2; 8 nucleotides agree with TRBD2. Germline V gene data show CDR1 as MNHNY and CDR2 as SVGAGI (reference sequence). With V trimmed by 3 bases and J by 1 base, 4 bases remained unmatched. The CDR3 is made up of 16 amino acids. CDR3 loop: CASSYWGLENTGELFF. The CDR3 DNA sequence: TGTGCCAGCAGTTATTGGGGACTAGAGAACACCGGGGAGCTGTTTTTT.

The chain has TRBV5-1 and TRBJ2-1, with TRBD2 matching 8 bases. The CDR3 loop spans 14 amino acids. Per the germline V gene, CDR1 is SGHRS and CDR2 is YFSETQ. J lost 6 bases, V lost 4 bases, and 6 bases had no gene match. The CDR3 DNA sequence: TGCGCCAGCAGCGAAGGACTAGCACTCAATGAGCAGTTCTTC. It yields the protein CASSEGLALNEQFF.

A word on this clone: Other DNA sequences within the sample encode an identical CDR3. The CDR3 sequence: CASSQDISYEQYF. Here the CDR3 DNA reads TGTGCCAGCAGCCAAGATATCTCCTACGAGCAGTACTTC. The gene calls are TRBV4-2 and TRBJ2-7; D remains ambiguous. Trimming took 0 bases from V and 0 from J, leaving 3 bases between them. This CDR3 is 13 amino acids long. CDR1 is LGHNA, CDR2 YNFKEQ, per germline.

This clone was counted a few times. This rearrangement joins TRBV6-1 to TRBJ2-3, with D perhaps TRBD1 (5 bases). The germline V gene encodes CDR1 MNHNS and CDR2 SASEGT. CDR3 length: 14 residues. The V end was cut by 10 bases, the J end by 3 bases, with 17 bases between. The DNA of the CDR3 is TGTGCCACCCTGACAGCAGTCGGGACAGATACGCAGTATTTT. This translates into CATLTAVGTDTQYF.

This clone was seen more than once but under ten times. This sample includes further DNA sequences coding for the same CDR3. The CDR3 DNA sequence: TGTGCCAGCAGTAAGGACACCGGGGAGCTGTTTTTT. This translates into CASSKDTGELFF. The chain is built from TRBV2 and TRBJ2-2; no definite D call. Trimming removed 5 bases at V and 3 bases at J, with 4 bases between. Germline CDR1 and CDR2: SNHLY and FYNNEI. The CDR3 contains 12 residues.

The J gene is TRBJ1-6, the V gene TRBV2, with D unclear. Germline V gene lookup returns CDR1 SNHLY and CDR2 FYNNEI. With 3 bases removed from V and 8 bases from J, the gap between germline ends came to 11 bases. The CDR3 is made up of 14 amino acids. The CDR3 sequence is CASSDPGSYSPLHF. The CDR3 nucleotides are TGTGCCAGCAGTGACCCGGGCTCCTATTCACCCCTCCACTTT.

V is TRBV25-1 and J is TRBJ2-7; 7 bases fit TRBD1. The CDR3 length is 16 residues. V trimming: 7 bases; J trimming: 2 bases; junction bases outside the gene matches: 14. Germline V lookup: CDR1 MGHDK, CDR2 SYGVNS. The CDR3 DNA is TGTGCCAGCACCCCTTCCAGGGGGACAGAGACCTACGAGCAGTACTTC. This translates into CASTPSRGTETYEQYF.

The chain joins TRBV2 to TRBJ2-7, with D possibly TRBD1 on 5 matching bases. Trimming removed 6 bases from V and 3 bases from J, with 9 bases in between. The CDR3 totals 12 residues. The germline CDR1 and CDR2 sequences are SNHLY and FYNNEI. The CDR3 region is CASRPTGYEQYF. CDR3 sequence (DNA): TGTGCCAGCAGACCAACAGGCTACGAGCAGTACTTC.

The rearrangement uses TRBV28 and TRBJ2-7; the D gene is possibly TRBD1 (6 bases). The germline V gene has CDR1 MDHEN and CDR2 SYDVKM. There are 15 residues in the CDR3. Trimming took off 4 bases at V and 6 bases at J, with 19 bases between the two ends. CDR3 in amino acids: CASSSNRVARSEQYF. DNA of the CDR3: TGTGCCAGCAGTTCAAACAGGGTAGCCCGCAGCGAGCAGTACTTC.

This sequence joins TRBV30 and TRBJ2-7, with D perhaps TRBD1 or TRBD2 (5 bases each). CDR3 size: 14 residues. Germline V CDR1 and CDR2: GTSNPN, SVGIG (reference sequence). Trimming shortened V by 2 bases and J by 6 bases, and 17 bases separated the two germline ends. The CDR3, as DNA: TGTGCCTGGAGTTACTCAGTCCTGAGGGGCGAGCAGTACTTC. It encodes CAWSYSVLRGEQYF.

The V gene is TRBV6-1, the J gene TRBJ1-1; TRBD1 is a possible D gene (5 bases). Germline CDR1 is MNHNS and CDR2 is SASEGT. This CDR3 comprises 16 residues. The V end was cut by 2 bases, the J end by 0 bases, with 13 bases between. Here the CDR3 DNA reads TGTGCCAGCAGTGAAAACAGGCGGATGGTGAACACTGAAGCTTTCTTT. Protein: CASSENRRMVNTEAFF.

The chain has TRBV5-8 and TRBJ2-7; the D is unclear. CDR1 and CDR2 from the germline V gene are SGHTS and YDEGEE. CDR3 length: 11 residues. Trimming took off 6 bases at V and 6 bases at J, with 10 bases between the two ends. CDR3 DNA: TGTGCCAGCATTTTCCCCCCCGAGCAGTACTTC. It encodes CASIFPPEQYF.

The chain recombines TRBV5-4 with TRBJ2-3; D tentatively fits TRBD1 or TRBD2 (5 bases each). The CDR3 spans 13 residues. Germline-derived CDR1 and CDR2 are SGHNT and YYREEE (reference sequence). V was clipped by 5 bases and J by 9 bases, with 16 bases between them. The CDR3 sequence: CASSSDSSGTQYF. CDR3 coding DNA: TGTGCCAGCAGTAGCGACTCGTCAGGGACGCAGTATTTT.

The CDR3 spells CAISEFQTGTHEQYF. The CDR3 DNA reads TGTGCCATCAGTGAGTTTCAGACCGGGACACACGAGCAGTACTTC. The chain joins TRBV10-3 to TRBJ2-7, with D possibly matching TRBD1 (6 bases). The V and J ends lost 1 base and 5 bases respectively, with 15 bases between them. Germline CDR1 is ENHRY and CDR2 is SYGVKD. The CDR3 consists of 15 residues.

Worth noting for this clone: The sample has other DNA sequences that encode this CDR3 too. V and J are TRBV9 and TRBJ2-5; D tentatively reads TRBD1 or TRBD2 (5 bases each). This CDR3 has 14 residues. The V end lost 0 bases, the J end lost 1 base, and 7 bases lay between the germline ends. Germline V CDR1 and CDR2: SGDLS, YYNGEE. CDR3 loop: CASSVAGTQETQYF. The CDR3 DNA reads TGTGCCAGCAGCGTAGCAGGGACCCAAGAGACCCAGTACTTC.

The chain has TRBV11-1 and TRBJ2-5; tentative D call: TRBD1 (5 bases). The CDR3 length is 16 residues. V dropped 1 base and J dropped 2 bases, with 14 bases sitting between them. Germline V gene lookup returns CDR1 SGHAT and CDR2 FQDESV (reference sequence). CDR3 sequence (DNA): TGTGCCAGCAGCTTAGTATTGGGGCTAGGACAAGAGACCCAGTACTTC. Protein: CASSLVLGLGQETQYF.

This clone was seen repeatedly, ten times or more. This sequence joins TRBV11-3 and TRBJ2-5; D ambiguous. There are 14 residues in the CDR3. With 5 bases removed from V and 5 bases from J, the gap between germline ends came to 15 bases. Germline lookup yields CDR1 SGHNT and CDR2 YENEEA. The CDR3 coding sequence is TGTGCCAGCAGCCCATCACCGGTTGGGGAGACCCAGTACTTC. It is translated as CASSPSPVGETQYF.

This clone showed up just a few times. Other nucleotide sequences from this sample produce the same CDR3. The chain is built from TRBV5-1 and TRBJ2-1; the match to TRBD2 covers 7 bases. V lost 4 bases to trimming and J lost 0 bases; unmatched junction nucleotides: 4. CDR3 length equals 15 residues. Germline V CDR1 and CDR2: SGHRS, YFSETQ. The CDR3 sequence is CASSLSSGSYNEQFF. As DNA, the CDR3 is TGCGCCAGCAGCCTATCTAGCGGCTCCTACAATGAGCAGTTCTTC.

The rearrangement joins TRBV18 to TRBJ2-1; D is perhaps TRBD1 (5 bases). The CDR3 is 11 residues long. Trimming left V 8 bases short and J 7 bases short, with 9 bases between. Germline values: CDR1 KGHSH, CDR2 LQKENI. Here the CDR3 reads CASARVNEQFF. DNA for the CDR3: TGTGCCAGCGCCAGGGTTAATGAGCAGTTCTTC.

The V gene is TRBV2, the J gene TRBJ1-1, with D perhaps TRBD1 (5 bases). V was pared by 3 bases and J by 5 bases, with 10 bases between. CDR3 size: 13 residues. Germline V lookup: CDR1 SNHLY, CDR2 FYNNEI. The CDR3 region is CASSEAGRTEAFF. The CDR3, as DNA: TGTGCCAGCAGTGAGGCAGGGAGGACTGAAGCTTTCTTT.

This clone has just a few counts. The chain is built from TRBV30 and TRBJ1-1; D not resolved. CDR3 length equals 13 residues. Trimming shortened V by 2 bases and J by 1 base, and 8 bases separated the two germline ends. Per the germline V gene, CDR1 is GTSNPN and CDR2 is SVGIG (reference sequence). In DNA form, the CDR3 reads TGTGCCTGGAGTCCCATCGGGAACACTGAAGCTTTCTTT. This gives the protein CAWSPIGNTEAFF.

V is TRBV19 and J is TRBJ2-7; 9 nucleotides line up with TRBD2. V shed 5 bases and J 3 bases; nucleotides not matched to a gene: 11. The CDR3 extends over 16 amino acids. CDR1 and CDR2 from the germline V gene are LNHDA and SQIVND (reference sequence). In DNA, the CDR3 is TGTGCCAGTAGTGGACCGCTAGCGGGATCCCACTACGAGCAGTACTTC. Its protein product is CASSGPLAGSHYEQYF.

This clone was recorded at least ten times. At the DNA level, this CDR3 is encoded by other sequences in the same sample as well. The chain links TRBV19 to TRBJ1-1, with D unclear. V lost 4 bases to trimming and J lost 1 base, with 7 bases between them. There are 13 residues in the CDR3. Germline V gene data show CDR1 as LNHDA and CDR2 as SQIVND (reference sequence). The CDR3 loop reads CASSSGQNTEAFF. The CDR3 DNA reads as TGTGCCAGTAGTAGTGGCCAGAACACTGAAGCTTTCTTT.

In this sample, this clone turned up a few times. The sample contains more than one DNA sequence encoding this CDR3. The DNA for the CDR3 is TGTGCCAGCTCACCACCCGGGGCCGAGCAGTACTTC. It encodes CASSPPGAEQYF. The chain joins TRBV18 to TRBJ2-7, with D possibly called TRBD1 or TRBD2 (5 bases each). Germline loops: CDR1 KGHSH, CDR2 LQKENI. Trimming left V 0 bases short and J 6 bases short, with 6 bases between. This CDR3 region has 12 residues.

The V and J genes are TRBV18 and TRBJ1-4, with TRBD1 as a possible D gene (6 bases). The CDR3 consists of 17 residues. The germline V gene encodes CDR1 KGHSH and CDR2 LQKENI. With 2 bases removed from V and 4 bases from J, the gap between germline ends came to 17 bases. CDR3 in DNA: TGTGCCAGCTCACCAAGAGGTCCAGGACAGAGTAATGAAAAACTGTTTTTT. As protein: CASSPRGPGQSNEKLFF.

The rearrangement uses TRBV28 and TRBJ1-5; TRBD1 matches 9 bases. In germline, CDR1 is MDHEN, CDR2 SYDVKM. The V segment lost 5 bases and the J segment 2 bases; nucleotides outside the gene matches: 10. The CDR3 is 17 amino acids. The CDR3 DNA sequence: TGTGCCAGCAGTCCCCGAAGGACAGGGGTGCGCAATCAGCCCCAGCATTTT. Translated, it gives CASSPRRTGVRNQPQHF.

J is TRBJ2-5 and V is TRBV29-1, with D unresolved. V gave up 6 bases and J gave up 5 bases, with 22 bases separating them. CDR1 SQVTM and CDR2 ANQGSEA come from the germline V gene. The CDR3 loop spans 15 amino acids. CDR3 DNA: TGCAGCGTCTACCTAGGGCTTACCATTGTGGAGACCCAGTACTTC. Translating it yields CSVYLGLTIVETQYF.

The chain carries TRBV19 and TRBJ1-1; tentatively, D is TRBD1 (5 bases). The CDR3 runs 14 residues. CDR1 LNHDA and CDR2 SQIVND come from the germline V gene (reference sequence). V gave up 5 bases and J gave up 1 base, with 11 bases separating them. CDR3 DNA: TGTGCCAGTAGTTTCTCCGGGGCGAACACTGAAGCTTTCTTT. Translated, it gives CASSFSGANTEAFF.

This chain uses TRBV2 with TRBJ1-5; 7 positions agree with TRBD1. In germline, CDR1 is SNHLY, CDR2 FYNNEI. The CDR3 is 19 amino acids. Trimming took 1 base from V and 1 from J; bases not matched to a gene: 13. The CDR3 reads CASSEEGGGYGLSNQPQHF. In nucleotides, the CDR3 is TGTGCCAGCAGTGAAGAGGGAGGGGGCTACGGGTTAAGCAATCAGCCCCAGCATTTT.